A selection of T cell receptor beta chains follows, all from one sample in a study of cytomegalovirus exposure and HLA in healthy donors. TCRdb's table, derived via immunoSEQ multiplex PCR, lists solely in-frame clones and lacks some. The table includes under 250,000 clones, 60% to 80% detected once. Sequencing was carried out using PBMCs. These receptors were obtained from a male donor in good health and CMV-seronegative. Both conserved end residues are part of each CDR3. A D gene is named only where the DNA matches it firmly. Clone size appears in some rows only: once, few, many, or a class for an expanded clone.

j_call v_call clone_size d_call cdr3_nt cdr3_aa
TRBJ2-7 TRBV7-8 NA TRBD1 TGTGCCAGCAGCTCCCTACCGGGACAGGGGTCCCACGAGCAGTACTTC CASSSLPGQGSHEQYF
TRBJ1-2 TRBV5-1 NA TRBD1 TGCGCCAGCAGCTTCGGACAGGGGCTTGACGGCTACACCTTC CASSFGQGLDGYTF
TRBJ2-3 TRBV5-1 NA TRBD2 TGCGCCAGCAGCTTGGCTCTAGCGGGAGATACGCAGTATTTT CASSLALAGDTQYF
TRBJ2-1 TRBV27 NA NA TGTGCCAGCCTACGGGACACCTTCAGTGAGCAGTTCTTC CASLRDTFSEQFF
TRBJ2-3 TRBV9 NA TRBD2 TGTGCCAGCAGCGGCAGAACTAGCGGGGGGGCAGATACGCAGTATTTT CASSGRTSGGADTQYF
TRBJ1-1 TRBV6-1 NA TRBD1 TGTGCCAGCAGTGCGCGGGACAGGGGGTACACTGAAGCTTTCTTT CASSARDRGYTEAFF
TRBJ1-2 TRBV5-1 NA TRBD1 TGCGCCAGCAGCTACACAGGGGGTGGCTACACCTTC CASSYTGGGYTF
TRBJ1-3 TRBV9 NA TRBD1 TGTGCCAGCAGCGAGGACAGGTATACTGGAAACACCATATATTTT CASSEDRYTGNTIYF
TRBJ2-1 TRBV19 NA TRBD1 TGTGCCAGTAGTATCTTGACAGGGTCGGAAGAGCAGTTCTTC CASSILTGSEEQFF
TRBJ2-2 TRBV11-3 few NA TGTGCCAGCAGCCCTGCCGGGAAACAACGAAGCACCGGGGAGCTGTTTTTT CASSPAGKQRSTGELFF
TRBJ2-1 TRBV7-3 NA TRBD2 TGTGCCAGCAGCTTAGTAGGGACTAGCGGGATTGATGAGCAGTTCTTC CASSLVGTSGIDEQFF
TRBJ2-6 TRBV27 NA NA TGTGCCAGCAGTTTCGGAGCGAACTCTGGGGCCAACGTCCTGACTTTC CASSFGANSGANVLTF
TRBJ2-1 TRBV5-1 NA TRBD1 TGCGCCAGCAGCTTACAGGGGGCAAACAATGAGCAGTTCTTC CASSLQGANNEQFF
TRBJ1-6 TRBV27 NA NA TGTGCCAGCAGCCCCCCGCGAGGGCGAAATTCACCCCTCCACTTT CASSPPRGRNSPLHF
TRBJ1-6 TRBV30 NA NA TGTGCCTGGAGCGCTAGTCGTCTGGAAAATTCACCCCTCCACTTT CAWSASRLENSPLHF
TRBJ1-1 TRBV6-1 once NA TGTGCCAGCAGTGACTTTTACGCGGCAGACACTGAAGCTTTCTTT CASSDFYAADTEAFF
TRBJ1-2 TRBV19 NA NA TGTGCCAGTAGCGCGACCGGCGGGCAGGCGTATGGCTACACCTTC CASSATGGQAYGYTF
TRBJ2-2 TRBV10-3 NA TRBD2 TGTGCCATCAGCGCGACTAGCGGGACCGGGGAGCTGTTTTTT CAISATSGTGELFF
TRBJ2-3 TRBV20-1 NA NA TGCAGCCCTAGCGGCACAGATACGCAGTATTTT CSPSGTDTQYF
TRBJ1-3 TRBV6-1 NA NA TGTGCCAGCCAGAGGGCGCGTGACTCTGGAAACACCATATATTTT CASQRARDSGNTIYF
TRBJ1-2 TRBV15 NA TRBD1 TGTGCCACCAGCAGAGATTTTCAGGCGGCAGGGGGCTATGGCTACACCTTC CATSRDFQAAGGYGYTF
TRBJ2-7 TRBV2 NA TRBD2 TGTGCCAGCAGCCGTGGACTAGCGGATCCTTACGAGCAGTACTTC CASSRGLADPYEQYF
TRBJ2-7 TRBV5-6 NA NA TGTGCCAGCAGCTGTTGGACAGATGACTACGAGCAGTACTTC CASSCWTDDYEQYF
TRBJ1-1 TRBV15 once TRBD1 TGTGCCACCAGCAGTACAGGGGACACTGAAGCTTTCTTT CATSSTGDTEAFF
TRBJ1-1 TRBV5-4 NA NA TGTGCCAGCAGCTCCATGGTCGGGGGGAGGAACACTGAAGCTTTCTTT CASSSMVGGRNTEAFF
TRBJ1-3 TRBV29-1 few TRBD1 TGCAGCGTCGTGACAGGGTGGGGCTCTGGAAACACCATATATTTT CSVVTGWGSGNTIYF
TRBJ1-4 TRBV6-1 NA NA TGTGCCAGCAGTGAGGAAGACAGGTGGAATGAAAAACTGTTTTTT CASSEEDRWNEKLFF
TRBJ2-1 TRBV14 NA TRBD2 TGTGCCAGCAGCCAAGCTCCGGGACTAGCGGGAGGGCCGGGTGAGCAGTTCTTC CASSQAPGLAGGPGEQFF
TRBJ2-3 TRBV27 NA NA TGTGCCAGCAGCCTAAGGCGCCTAGCCCGCACAGATACGCAGTATTTT CASSLRRLARTDTQYF
TRBJ1-1 TRBV19 NA NA TGTGCCAGTAGTATCCCCCAGGGGAGCACTGAAGCTTTCTTT CASSIPQGSTEAFF
TRBJ1-1 TRBV25-1 once TRBD1 TGTGCCAGCAGTGAATCGGAGGGGGCCCCGAACACTGAAGCTTTCTTT CASSESEGAPNTEAFF
TRBJ1-2 TRBV2 NA NA TGTGCCAGCAGCACAACGGGCTACACCTTC CASSTTGYTF
TRBJ2-7 TRBV11-1 NA NA TGTGCCAGCACCGAACTAAATTTTTCGTACGAGCAGTACTTC CASTELNFSYEQYF
TRBJ2-3 TRBV19 NA TRBD1 TGTGCCAGTAGTAGTTTGACAGGGGGTCCAGATACGCAGTATTTT CASSSLTGGPDTQYF
TRBJ2-1 TRBV11-2 NA NA TGTGCCAGCAGCTTGCAGGGGCATGAGCAGTTCTTC CASSLQGHEQFF
TRBJ2-7 TRBV4-3 NA TRBD1 TGCGCCAGCAGCCAAGGAGGGACAGGGGTCTACGAGCAGTACTTC CASSQGGTGVYEQYF
TRBJ2-7 TRBV28 NA TRBD2 TGTGCCAGCAGTTTCTGGACTAGCTCCTACGAGCAGTACTTC CASSFWTSSYEQYF
TRBJ2-2 TRBV4-2 NA TRBD2 TGTGCCAGCAGCCAAGCGGGACTAGCGGGGGGTTCGATCACCGGGGAGCTGTTTTTT CASSQAGLAGGSITGELFF
TRBJ1-1 TRBV5-4 NA NA TGTGCCAGCAGCTGGGACGGGGGAGGAGACACTGAAGCTTTCTTT CASSWDGGGDTEAFF
TRBJ1-4 TRBV28 NA NA TGTGCCAGCAGGGGGGGGGAAAAACTGTTTTTT CASRGGEKLFF
TRBJ2-3 TRBV28 few NA TGTGCCAGCAGTCCCGACGGGGACACAGATACGCAGTATTTT CASSPDGDTDTQYF
TRBJ1-1 TRBV7-8 NA TRBD1 TGTGCCAGCAGCACTATCGACAGGGCGGGGACTGAAGCTTTCTTT CASSTIDRAGTEAFF
TRBJ2-1 TRBV27 NA TRBD2 TGTGCCAGCCGACTAGCGGACTACAATGAGCAGTTCTTC CASRLADYNEQFF
TRBJ1-6 TRBV2 NA NA TGTGCCAGCATCAAAAATGGGGAGTCACCCCTCCACTTT CASIKNGESPLHF
TRBJ1-1 TRBV4-3 NA NA TGCGCCAGCAGCCAAGTGGAGGGCCCGAACACTGAAGCTTTCTTT CASSQVEGPNTEAFF
TRBJ2-2 TRBV6-5 NA NA TGTGCCAGCAGTTACCCCGACACCGGGGAGCTGTTTTTT CASSYPDTGELFF
TRBJ2-1 TRBV4-2 NA NA TGTGCCACCGAGGAGAGCTTGAGCTCCTACAATGAGCAGTTCTTC CATEESLSSYNEQFF
TRBJ2-5 TRBV7-2 NA TRBD2 TGTGCCAGCAGCTGGACTAGCGGTCAGTCGGAGGAGACCCAGTACTTC CASSWTSGQSEETQYF
TRBJ2-7 TRBV7-8 NA NA TGTGCCAGCAGCTTAGCAGGCAGGGGAGCCTACGAGCAGTACTTC CASSLAGRGAYEQYF
TRBJ2-5 TRBV2 once NA TGTGCCAGCAGTGTAGAGGGCCGCGGTTTGAGTGAGACCCAGTACTTC CASSVEGRGLSETQYF
TRBJ1-2 TRBV11-2 NA NA TGTGCCAGCAGCCAGGGGAATGGCTACACCTTC CASSQGNGYTF
TRBJ1-1 TRBV9 few TRBD1 TGTGCCAGCAGCGTCGCGGACAGGGCGATGACTGAAGCTTTCTTT CASSVADRAMTEAFF
TRBJ2-3 TRBV7-2 NA TRBD2 TGTGCCAGCGGTGGCGGGGGGTCAGATACGCAGTATTTT CASGGGGSDTQYF
TRBJ2-2 TRBV9 NA TRBD2 TGTGCCAGCAGCGTTAGCGGGGGGGCTAACACCGGGGAGCTGTTTTTT CASSVSGGANTGELFF
TRBJ2-3 TRBV5-5 NA TRBD2 TGTGCCAGCGAGGGGCTAGCGGGGGGCCTAATTTCCACAGATACGCAGTATTTT CASEGLAGGLISTDTQYF
TRBJ1-6 TRBV27 once TRBD1 TGTGCCAGCAGTCTCGGACAGGTTAATTCACCCCTCCACTTT CASSLGQVNSPLHF
TRBJ1-1 TRBV9 NA TRBD1 TGTGCCAGCAGCGTAGTAGGGGGCGCAGTCACTGAAGCTTTCTTT CASSVVGGAVTEAFF
TRBJ2-5 TRBV5-4 once TRBD2 TGTGCCAGCAGCTTGGGATCGTGGACTAGCGGCCAAGAGACCCAGTACTTC CASSLGSWTSGQETQYF
TRBJ1-2 TRBV4-3 once NA TGCGCCAGCAGCCAAGAGGGCATCCCGGGGAGGGGTGAAGGCTACACCTTC CASSQEGIPGRGEGYTF
TRBJ1-5 TRBV6-6 NA NA TGTGCCAGCAGCCGCGGAGGGGATGGATACAATCAGCCCCAGCATTTT CASSRGGDGYNQPQHF